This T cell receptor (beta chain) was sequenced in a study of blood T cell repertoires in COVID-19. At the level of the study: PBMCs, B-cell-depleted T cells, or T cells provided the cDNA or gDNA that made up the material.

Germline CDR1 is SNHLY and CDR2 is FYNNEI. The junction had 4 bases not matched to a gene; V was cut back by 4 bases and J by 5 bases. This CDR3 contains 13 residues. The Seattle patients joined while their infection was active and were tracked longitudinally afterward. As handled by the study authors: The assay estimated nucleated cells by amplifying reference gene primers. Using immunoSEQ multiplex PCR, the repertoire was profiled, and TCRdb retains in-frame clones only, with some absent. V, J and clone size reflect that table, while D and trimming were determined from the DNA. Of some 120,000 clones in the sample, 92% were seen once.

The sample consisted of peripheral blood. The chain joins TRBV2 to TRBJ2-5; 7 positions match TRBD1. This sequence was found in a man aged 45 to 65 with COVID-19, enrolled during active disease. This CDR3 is CASSGTGKETQYF. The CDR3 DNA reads TGTGCCAGCAGTGGGACAGGAAAGGAGACCCAGTACTTC.